This T cell receptor beta chain is from a study of CD8 T cells in Susac syndrome. An amount of RNA that ranged from about 0.45 to 1 ug was reverse transcribed with random hexamers. The authors amplified TCR beta CDR3 across 54 Vbeta and 13 Jbeta using immunoSEQ multiplex PCR. One entry per CDR3 protein results from TCRdb running MiXCR on the immunoSEQ multiplex PCR reads. This table has 150,000 to 200,000 distinct CDR3 sequences, around 95% appearing once. The sequenced target, TCR beta, came from blood CD8+ and CD4+ T cells. Each multiple sclerosis control was a treatment-naive patient with relapsing-remitting disease that was either stable or active. The CD8+ and CD4+ T cells were isolated magnetically using a negative isolation approach, whereas the TEMRA cells were enriched by FACS. The sequenced material came from CD4+ T cells from PBMCs. The sequence came from a human donor with multiple sclerosis.

In nucleotides, the CDR3 is TGTGCCAGCAGCCAGACAGGGGGGACCATCTATGGCTACACCTTC. Protein product: CASSQTGGTIYGYTF. This rearrangement joins TRBV4-2 to TRBJ1-2; 9 bases line up with TRBD1. The ends lost 3 bases at V and 4 bases at J; junction bases unmatched: 6. The CDR3 is 15 residues long. The germline CDR1 and CDR2 sequences are LGHNA and YNFKEQ.